These T cell receptor beta chains were read from a single sample in a study of shared clonotypes between healthy human individuals. Measured with immunoSEQ multiplex PCR; TCRdb has only the in-frame clones, and not every one. The table includes approximately 2,000,000 clones, over 85% detected once. The sequencing sample was made of naive CD8+ T cells from PBMCs. These receptors came from a man younger than 35 in good health. Some clones in this sample may be carry-over from other donors' samples. Both conserved end residues are part of each CDR3. The order of the fields is J gene, V gene, D gene, clone size, CDR3 protein, CDR3 DNA. The D gene is left open where the match is weak. Clone size appears in some rows only: once, few, many, or a class for an expanded clone.

j_gene: TRBJ2-7; v_gene: TRBV27; d_gene: NA; abundance: NA; CDR3aa: CASSWSASYEQYF; CDR3nt: TGTGCCAGCAGTTGGTCCGCCTCCTACGAGCAGTACTTC
j_gene: TRBJ2-7; v_gene: TRBV14; d_gene: NA; abundance: NA; CDR3aa: CASSQGFRYYEQYF; CDR3nt: TGTGCCAGCAGCCAAGGGTTCAGGTATTACGAGCAGTACTTC
j_gene: TRBJ2-7; v_gene: TRBV7-9; d_gene: NA; abundance: NA; CDR3aa: CASSLAVNYEQYF; CDR3nt: TGTGCCAGCAGCTTAGCGGTAAATTACGAGCAGTACTTC
j_gene: TRBJ2-2; v_gene: TRBV9; d_gene: TRBD2; abundance: NA; CDR3aa: CASSVNPSAGGLTGELFF; CDR3nt: TGTGCCAGCAGCGTAAATCCTTCGGCGGGAGGCCTCACCGGGGAGCTGTTTTTT
j_gene: TRBJ2-7; v_gene: TRBV11-2; d_gene: NA; abundance: NA; CDR3aa: CASTDVLGEQYF; CDR3nt: TGTGCCAGCACCGACGTTCTGGGTGAGCAGTACTTC
j_gene: TRBJ2-1; v_gene: TRBV9; d_gene: NA; abundance: NA; CDR3aa: CASSPRGDEQFF; CDR3nt: TGTGCCAGCAGCCCGAGGGGGGATGAGCAGTTCTTC
j_gene: TRBJ2-2; v_gene: TRBV4-1; d_gene: NA; abundance: NA; CDR3aa: CASSLLRRNTGELFF; CDR3nt: TGCGCCAGCAGCCTTTTGAGAAGGAACACCGGGGAGCTGTTTTTT
j_gene: TRBJ2-5; v_gene: TRBV2; d_gene: NA; abundance: NA; CDR3aa: CASSEVLGVQETQYF; CDR3nt: TGTGCCAGCAGTGAGGTTCTGGGGGTACAGGAGACCCAGTACTTC
j_gene: TRBJ2-3; v_gene: TRBV7-9; d_gene: NA; abundance: once; CDR3aa: CASSPATDTQYF; CDR3nt: TGTGCCAGCAGCCCCGCGACCGATACGCAGTATTTT
j_gene: TRBJ1-5; v_gene: TRBV5-5; d_gene: NA; abundance: NA; CDR3aa: CASSPQPDSNQPQHF; CDR3nt: TGTGCCAGCAGCCCGCAGCCGGATAGCAATCAGCCCCAGCATTTT
j_gene: TRBJ2-1; v_gene: TRBV4-1; d_gene: TRBD2; abundance: NA; CDR3aa: CASSLVGLAGVYNEQFF; CDR3nt: TGCGCCAGCAGCCTCGTCGGACTAGCGGGAGTCTACAATGAGCAGTTCTTC
j_gene: TRBJ2-1; v_gene: TRBV9; d_gene: TRBD2; abundance: few; CDR3aa: CASSGTSGNEQFF; CDR3nt: TGTGCCAGCAGCGGGACTAGCGGTAATGAGCAGTTCTTC
j_gene: TRBJ2-1; v_gene: TRBV4-3; d_gene: TRBD2; abundance: NA; CDR3aa: CASSQDGRGAYNEQFF; CDR3nt: TGCGCCAGCAGCCAAGATGGGAGGGGTGCCTACAATGAGCAGTTCTTC
j_gene: TRBJ2-1; v_gene: TRBV6-5; d_gene: TRBD2; abundance: NA; CDR3aa: CASSYVGGSSYNEQFF; CDR3nt: TGTGCCAGCAGTTATGTTGGCGGGAGCTCCTACAATGAGCAGTTCTTC
j_gene: TRBJ2-7; v_gene: TRBV28; d_gene: NA; abundance: once; CDR3aa: CASSLPGEGYEQYF; CDR3nt: TGTGCCAGCAGCCTCCCGGGTGAGGGCTACGAGCAGTACTTC
j_gene: TRBJ1-2; v_gene: TRBV9; d_gene: NA; abundance: NA; CDR3aa: CASSGKDRGYTF; CDR3nt: TGTGCCAGCAGCGGTAAGGATCGTGGCTACACCTTC